This T cell receptor beta chain was identified during a study of T cell responses to AZD1222 COVID-19 vaccine. Study conclusions and caveats: Spike-specific TCR breadth and depth went up after people got two AZD1222 doses. Among spike-specific TCRs, nearly half reportedly target unmutated variant regions. In a largely white British group with more females than males, clonal diversity was possibly underestimated. Spike as a whole was targeted by vaccine-associated CD4 TCRs, dominant at 160-218 and 743-854.

The assay was immunoSEQ multiplex PCR, and TCRdb's table has in-frame clones only and misses some. Of more than 110,000 clones listed, about 86% are singletons. Comments on this clone: The target antigen is unknown.

The V segment lost 4 bases and the J segment 3 bases; nucleotides outside the gene matches: 26. Germline assignment: CDR1 SGHVS and CDR2 FQNEAQ. The CDR3 runs to 21 residues. The clonotype originates from an adult in good health. The source was peripheral blood, collected on day 0 of AZD1222 vaccination. The V gene is TRBV7-8, the J gene TRBJ2-5; 7 nucleotides align to TRBD2. The CDR3 DNA reads TGTGCCAGCAGCTATAAAAGACTAGCCGGGAGTTATTACGTGCAAGAAGAGACCCAGTACTTC. The encoded protein is CASSYKRLAGSYYVQEETQYF.